This T cell receptor beta chain was profiled in a study of identical twins. Trimming removed 1 base from V and 1 base from J, with 11 bases in between. The length of the CDR3 is 15 residues. Germline V lookup: CDR1 SEHNR, CDR2 FQNEAQ (reference sequence). About this clonotype: Its antigen remains unidentified.

One entry per CDR3 protein results from TCRdb running MiXCR on the 5' RACE reads. The sample lists hundreds of thousands of distinct CDR3 sequences, around 20% seen once, with approximately 4.5% in the top ten. Everyone who gave samples was a healthy Caucasian. The study, taken as a whole, reports: Less excess twin sharing appeared in beta out-of-frame sequences. Cord blood beta clonotypes present at high abundance carried fewer insertions; no such pattern appeared in memory repertoires.

The data also belong to a second study, concerning T cells expressing NK-cell markers.

What was sequenced was PBMCs. The sequence was collected from a woman aged 18 to 35 in good health. The chain has TRBV7-9 and TRBJ2-7; tentative D call: TRBD2 (5 bases). The CDR3 nucleotides read TGTGCCAGCAGCTTAGATTGGACTGGTTCCTACGAGCAGTACTTC. Its translation is CASSLDWTGSYEQYF.